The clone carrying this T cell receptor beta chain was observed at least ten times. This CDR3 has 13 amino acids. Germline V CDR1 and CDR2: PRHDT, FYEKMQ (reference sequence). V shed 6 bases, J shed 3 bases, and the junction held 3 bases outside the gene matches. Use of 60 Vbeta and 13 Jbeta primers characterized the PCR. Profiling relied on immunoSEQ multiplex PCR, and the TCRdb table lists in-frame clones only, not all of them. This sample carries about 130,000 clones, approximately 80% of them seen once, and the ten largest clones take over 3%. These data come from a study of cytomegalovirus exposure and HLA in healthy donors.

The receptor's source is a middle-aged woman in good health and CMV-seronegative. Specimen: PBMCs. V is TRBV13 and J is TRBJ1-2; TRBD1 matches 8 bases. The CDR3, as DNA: TGTGCCAGCAGTCCACAGGGGGACTATGGCTACACCTTC. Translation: CASSPQGDYGYTF.